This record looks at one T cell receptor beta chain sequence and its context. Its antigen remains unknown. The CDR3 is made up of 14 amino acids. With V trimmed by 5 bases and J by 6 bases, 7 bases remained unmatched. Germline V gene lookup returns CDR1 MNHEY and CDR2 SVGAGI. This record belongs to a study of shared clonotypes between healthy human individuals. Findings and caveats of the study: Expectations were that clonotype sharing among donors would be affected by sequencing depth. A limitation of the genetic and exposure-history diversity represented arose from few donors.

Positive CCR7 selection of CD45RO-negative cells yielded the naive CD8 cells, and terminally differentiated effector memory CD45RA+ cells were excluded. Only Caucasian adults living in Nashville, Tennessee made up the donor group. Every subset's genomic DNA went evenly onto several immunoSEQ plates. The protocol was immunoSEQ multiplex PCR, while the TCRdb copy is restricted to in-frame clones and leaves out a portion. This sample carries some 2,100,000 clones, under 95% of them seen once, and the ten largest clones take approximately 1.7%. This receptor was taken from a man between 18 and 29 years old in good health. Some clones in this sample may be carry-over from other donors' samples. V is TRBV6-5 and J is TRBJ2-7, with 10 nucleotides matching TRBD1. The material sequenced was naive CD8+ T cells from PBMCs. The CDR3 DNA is TGTGCCAGCAGTGCTGGACAGGGGGTCCTCGAGCAGTACTTC. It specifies CASSAGQGVLEQYF.